The sequence of this TCR beta chain was determined in a study of cytomegalovirus exposure and HLA in healthy donors. Study results and limitations: HLA alleles were associated with fewer than 20,000 TCR beta sequences in a later analysis at 0.05 false discovery rate. Cytomegalovirus status was reportedly diagnosed by the classifier with high specificity and sensitivity. Among immune exposure information, only CMV serostatus was available. Specificity of three CMV-associated chains for CMV antigens was verified in vitro.

Amplification used 60 Vbeta primers and 13 Jbeta primers. TCRdb's copy holds only in-frame clones and misses some; the assay was immunoSEQ multiplex PCR. The data hold about 200,000 clones, with about 80% observed a single time. In the case of this clone: The antigen remains undetermined. At the DNA level, this CDR3 is encoded by other sequences in the same sample as well.

V lost 4 bases, J lost 2 bases, and 18 bases lay in between. CDR3 length: 16 residues. Germline-derived CDR1 and CDR2 are SGHNT and YYREEE (reference sequence). The chain uses TRBV5-4 and TRBJ1-2; TRBD1 is a possible D gene (5 bases). This TCR came from a woman under 40 in good health and CMV-seronegative. Material for sequencing was PBMCs. The CDR3 bases are TGTGCCAGCAGCCGTAACGGACAATCGGAAAACTATGGCTACACCTTC. It translates to CASSRNGQSENYGYTF. Looking up the rest from reference TRBV5-4 and TRBJ1-2 gives the full variable domain: ETGVTQSPTHLIKTRGQQVTLRCSSQSGHNTVSWYQQALGQGPQFIFQYYREEENGRGNFPPRFSGLQFPNYSSELNVNALELDDSALYLCASSRNGQSENYGYTFGSGTRLTVV.